This entry is about one T cell receptor beta chain. This sample was taken from a study of blood T cell repertoires in COVID-19. Study in general: The United States, Italy and Spain provided the acute and convalescent COVID-19 samples.

Data came from immunoSEQ multiplex PCR; TCRdb stores just in-frame clones and leaves some out. The sample holds 25,000 to 35,000 clones, around 73% seen once. V was shortened by 3 bases and J by 2 bases, with 11 bases between the two germline ends. Germline V gene data show CDR1 as MNHNY and CDR2 as SVGAGI (reference sequence). This CDR3 is 16 amino acids long. Sequenced material: peripheral blood. This TCR was sampled from a man of 80 years or more with acute or convalescent COVID-19. The rearrangement joins TRBV6-6 to TRBJ2-6; a possible D gene is TRBD1 (6 bases). CDR3 nucleotide sequence: TGTGCCAGCAGTTATCGGGACAATCCTGGGGCCAACGTCCTGACTTTC. This sequence encodes CASSYRDNPGANVLTF.